This TCR beta chain is from a study of CD8+ T cells in alopecia areata. Study context: Treated patients were given 5 to 10 mg oral tofacitinib twice daily. Percent of scalp involved defined treated patients' severity scores.

A word on this clone: The sample contains more than one DNA sequence encoding this CDR3.

As to treatment: oral pan-JAK inhibitor, 5-10 mg twice daily. The authors extracted RNA and reverse transcribed it into cDNA as the sequencing template. The repertoire was sequenced with immunoSEQ multiplex PCR; TCRdb's copy has only in-frame clones and lacks some. Of about 200,000 clones in the sample, 35% to 40% were seen once. The CDR3 extends over 15 amino acids. V lost 1 base to trimming and J lost 0 bases; unmatched junction nucleotides: 1. Germline V gene lookup returns CDR1 GTSNPN and CDR2 SVGIG (reference sequence). This TCR came from a human donor with alopecia areata. The chain has TRBV30 and TRBJ2-7; 12 positions agree with TRBD2. Material: CD4+ T cells sorted from blood, obtained at roughly week 30, from a patient treated with tofacitinib. For the CDR3, the DNA is TGTGCCTGGAGTGCGACTAGCGGGGGCTCCTACGAGCAGTACTTC. Translation gives CAWSATSGGSYEQYF.